This TCR beta chain was recorded in a study of OX40 agonist ivuxolimab in advanced cancers. Regarding the complete study: Ivuxolimab was a fully human IgG2 agonistic monoclonal antibody targeting the costimulatory receptor OX40 (CD134). Intravenous ivuxolimab was administered to patients every 2 weeks at six dose levels: 0.01, 0.1, 0.3, 1.5, 3 and 10 mg/kg. Among the approximately 54 dose-escalation patients, around 19 had hepatocellular carcinoma, about 15 melanoma, 9 renal cell carcinoma and 9 head and neck cancer. In the dose-escalation cohort, approximately 82% of patients were male, and the mean age was roughly 60 years, with a range of roughly 20 to 80. Patients were allowed to have had prior anti-PD-1, anti-PD-L1 or anti-CTLA-4 therapy, and around 37% of the dose-escalation patients had previously received checkpoint inhibitors. Partial responses occurred in three dose-escalation patients, of whom one had hepatocellular carcinoma and two had cutaneous melanoma. The point of sequencing TCRbeta in the periphery was to test whether ivuxolimab changed TCR sequence diversity and drove clonal T-cell expansion. The paper covers the monotherapy dose-escalation part of the phase I ivuxolimab trial, which included N of about 50 patients.

To sequence the TCRbeta CDR3 region, genomic DNA was isolated from the sorted cells. The immunoSEQ Assay was used for sequencing of TCRbeta CDR3 regions. TCRdb provides this immuneACCESS table in a form limited to in-frame rearrangements. Some clones are lacking; in checked studies, under half of them reflect an unresolved V gene, and why the rest are absent is not known. Across this sample there are around 43,000 clones, with approximately 86% seen only once. The top ten constitute 9.5% to 13% of the sample. The germline V gene (reference sequence) provides CDR1 DFQATT and CDR2 SNEGSKA. V sheds 1 base and J sheds 5 bases, leaving 5 bases between their ends. Inclusive of the bounding cysteine and phenylalanine, the CDR3 is 11 residues long. CDR3 DNA is the only sequence kept; it has 33 bases, read in frame from the first base. The full study reports these points: In the 0.1-3.0 mg/kg groups, partial responders were among the patients with the lowest normalized peripheral clonal expansion, particularly in CD8+ T cells. Clonal expansion of both CD4+ and CD8+ blood T cells was observed from baseline to week 6 at doses 0.1 to 3.0 mg/kg. The antigen specificity of the clonally expanded peripheral T cells was not determined. On average, CD8+ T cells showed more expanded clones than CD4+ T cells after ivuxolimab. Low levels of normalized T-cell clonal expansion were also shown by some nonresponding patients.

Points on this clone: The antigen it recognizes is unknown. No much larger clone exists at a distance of one base, and base qualities are not known.

Patients with a history of autoimmune disease or receiving systemic immunosuppression were excluded from the trial. Peripheral blood for TCR sequencing was collected from all dose cohorts at baseline, on cycle 4 day 1, and on cycle 7 day 1. Samples came from an open-label, multicenter, first-in-human phase I dose-escalation trial of ivuxolimab. Adults with locally advanced or metastatic melanoma, renal cell carcinoma, hepatocellular carcinoma or head and neck squamous cell carcinoma were enrolled in the trial. Before TCR sequencing, CD4+ T cells and CD8+ T cells from peripheral blood were sorted into separate populations.

The sequence joins TRBV20-1 to TRBJ1-2; the D gene remains uncertain. The sequence was collected from an adult with an advanced solid tumor such as melanoma, head and neck, liver or kidney cancer. The material sequenced was CD4+ or CD8+ T cells sorted from blood, taken in a trial of the OX40 agonist ivuxolimab. CDR3 sequence: CSARVGYGYTF. The sequenced DNA is TGCAGTGCTAGAGTAGGATATGGCTACACCTTC.